The rows below give T cell receptor beta chains drawn from one sample of a study of blood T cell repertoires in COVID-19. Generated by immunoSEQ multiplex PCR, the TCRdb table keeps only in-frame clones and is missing some. The data contain some 150,000 clones, roughly nine tenths of them singletons. The sample was peripheral blood. The receptors stem from a woman in her sixties or seventies with acute or convalescent COVID-19. CDR3s include the opening cysteine and the closing phenylalanine or tryptophan. Each record gives: clone size, V gene, J gene, D gene, CDR3 DNA, CDR3 protein. The D gene is left open where the match is weak. Not every row has a clone size; where given, it reads once, few, many or a size class.

.,TRBV6-5,TRBJ1-6,.,TGTGCCAGCAGTTACGCGGGCAGGTCTCAGTCACCCCTCCACTTT,CASSYAGRSQSPLHF
few,TRBV9,TRBJ1-1,TRBD1,TGTGCCAGCAGCGTAGGCTCCATGGGGACAGGGAGGGGAAGGAACACTGAAGCTTTCTTT,CASSVGSMGTGRGRNTEAFF
.,TRBV12-5,TRBJ1-1,TRBD1,TGTGCTAGTGGTTTGGGGCTGACAGGGACTGAAGCTTTCTTT,CASGLGLTGTEAFF
.,TRBV7-8,TRBJ2-7,TRBD2,TGTGCCAGCAGCTCTGGGACTAGCGGGGGGCGCTACGAGCAGTACTTC,CASSSGTSGGRYEQYF
.,TRBV5-4,TRBJ2-7,.,TGTGCCAGCAGCTTGAGGGTCAGTTCGGAGGGTAGCTACGAGCAGTACTTC,CASSLRVSSEGSYEQYF
.,TRBV21-1,TRBJ1-3,.,TGTGCCAGCAGCAAAGTTGGGGAGCGGAGCACCATATATTTT,CASSKVGERSTIYF
.,TRBV5-1,TRBJ2-4,.,TGCGCCAGCAGCCTAATCACAGGAGAAAACATTCAGTACTTC,CASSLITGENIQYF
.,TRBV7-9,TRBJ2-2,.,TGTGCCAGCAGCTTAGATCTAGCTATCGGGGAGCTGTTTTTT,CASSLDLAIGELFF
.,TRBV13,TRBJ2-7,.,TGTGCCAGCAGCTTGGGCAGGTCTCGCGAGCAGTACTTC,CASSLGRSREQYF
.,TRBV2,TRBJ1-1,.,TGTGCCAGCGGCCGAGGACTCGGGAACACTGAAGCTTTCTTT,CASGRGLGNTEAFF
.,TRBV10-3,TRBJ2-7,TRBD1,TGTGCCACAAGGACAGGGAAGGGGTCCTACGAGCAGTACTTC,CATRTGKGSYEQYF
.,TRBV24-1,TRBJ1-6,.,TGTGCCACCAGGGCCAGGGGAAATTCACCCCTCCACTTT,CATRARGNSPLHF
.,TRBV19,TRBJ2-1,TRBD2,TGTGCCAGTAGTATGGGGACTAGCGGGGGCTCCTACAATGAGCAGTTCTTC,CASSMGTSGGSYNEQFF
.,TRBV6-6,TRBJ2-6,.,TGTGCCAGCAGTTACGGGCTAGCCGGGGCCAACGTCCTGACTTTC,CASSYGLAGANVLTF
.,TRBV6-5,TRBJ1-6,TRBD1,TGTGCCAGCAGGCCCGGACAGGGAACCGGCTCACCCCTCCACTTT,CASRPGQGTGSPLHF
few,TRBV2,TRBJ2-7,.,TGTGCCAGCAGTGAAATCAGGGGCTACGAGCAGTACTTC,CASSEIRGYEQYF
.,TRBV21-1,TRBJ2-4,.,TGTGCCAGCACCTTCGAGGGGGTCAAAAACATTCAGTACTTC,CASTFEGVKNIQYF
.,TRBV14,TRBJ1-1,.,TGTGCCAGCAGCCCGAGGGCTGGGCCGTGGAACACTGAAGCTTTCTTT,CASSPRAGPWNTEAFF
.,TRBV5-4,TRBJ2-7,.,TGTGCCAGCAGCCCCTCGGACAGCTACGAGCAGTACTTC,CASSPSDSYEQYF
.,TRBV10-3,TRBJ1-5,.,TGTGCCATCAGTGACGGTCGTAATCAGCCCCAGCATTTT,CAISDGRNQPQHF
.,TRBV19,TRBJ1-2,TRBD1,TGTGCCAGTAGTATTAGCACAGGGGGCAGGCACTATGGCTACACCTTC,CASSISTGGRHYGYTF
.,TRBV6-5,TRBJ1-5,.,TGTGCCAGCAGTTCCAACAGGGGCAATCAGCCCCAGCATTTT,CASSSNRGNQPQHF